The next 30 T cell receptor beta chains were all read from a single sample in a study of cytomegalovirus exposure and HLA in healthy donors (dated by TCRdb to 2015 to 2018). The library was made by the immunoSEQ multiplex PCR assay. The multiplex PCR relied on a mix of 60 forward primers for TCR Vbeta segments and 13 reverse primers for TCR Jbeta segments. Not all clones reach the TCRdb copy of this immuneACCESS table, which keeps in-frame sequences only. Checked studies attribute under half of the gap to unresolved V genes and leave the rest unexplained. Within this sample are under 200,000 clones, with 81% of them counted one time only. The ten largest clones represent over 3.5% of the sample. Sequenced: PBMCs. The receptors derive from a man in his fifties in good health and CMV-seronegative.

This clone has a handful of counts. V and J are TRBV12-2 and TRBJ1-5. TRBV12-2 is classified as a pseudogene. This CDR3 is built from 11 residues. Written as DNA, the CDR3 is TGTGGGCGGGATAGCAATCAGCCCCAGCATTTT. As protein: CGRDSNQPQHF.

J is TRBJ2-3 and V is TRBV7-6, with 8 nucleotides matching TRBD1. V gave up 6 bases and J gave up 2 bases; unmatched junction bases: 7. This CDR3 comprises 15 residues. Germline lookup yields CDR1 SGHVS and CDR2 FNYEAQ. The DNA of the CDR3 is TGTGCCAGCAGTTCTGGACAGGGAAACACAGATACGCAGTATTTT. This codes for CASSSGQGNTDTQYF.

The chain couples TRBV9 to TRBJ1-4; maybe TRBD1 (5 bases). Between the trimmed V and J ends, which lost 0 bases and 7 bases, there was a span of 13 bases. CDR1 and CDR2 (germline): SGDLS, YYNGEE. The CDR3 runs to 15 residues. The CDR3: CASSVDQGGPEKLFF. The CDR3 DNA follows: TGTGCCAGCAGCGTAGATCAGGGAGGACCTGAAAAACTGTTTTTT. The full variable domain, completed using reference TRBV9 and TRBJ1-4, is DSGVTQTPKHLITATGQRVTLRCSPRSGDLSVYWYQQSLDQGLQFLIQYYNGEERAKGNILERFSAQQFPDLHSELNLSSLELGDSALYFCASSVDQGGPEKLFFGSGTQLSVL.

This chain links TRBV6-6 with TRBJ1-4; 10 bases are a match to TRBD1. The germline V gene encodes CDR1 MNHNY and CDR2 SVGAGI (reference sequence). The CDR3 runs to 12 residues. V was clipped by 6 bases and J by 10 bases; unmatched bases: 2. CDR3 loop: CASRGQGGKLFF. The DNA for the CDR3 is TGTGCCAGCAGAGGACAGGGGGGAAAACTGTTTTTT.

The V gene is TRBV30, the J gene TRBJ2-3; D unresolved. The CDR3 totals 11 residues. Per germline, CDR1 GTSNPN and CDR2 SVGIG (reference sequence). The ends were cut back, 0 bases at V and 6 bases at J, with 4 bases in the middle. The CDR3 spells CAWSVIDTQYF. DNA for the CDR3: TGTGCCTGGAGTGTCATTGATACGCAGTATTTT.

In regard to this clone: A read error may produce the germline difference seen at one junction end. The rearrangement joins TRBV7-9 to TRBJ2-1; 8 nucleotides line up with TRBD1. CDR1 is SEHNR and CDR2 is FQNEAQ in the germline V gene (reference sequence). This CDR3 region has 16 residues. The CDR3 DNA follows: TGTTCCAGCAGCTATAAGACAGGGGTAGGGAACAATGAGCAGTTCTTC. Encoded protein: CSSSYKTGVGNNEQFF.

V gene TRBV7-9 combines with J gene TRBJ2-1; 8 bases align to TRBD2. J was trimmed by 0 bases and V by 6 bases; bases with no gene match: 10. The CDR3 totals 17 residues. CDR1 SEHNR and CDR2 FQNEAQ come from the germline V gene (reference sequence). The CDR3 region has the DNA TGTGCCAGCAGTTCTCCCGGGGGGGAGAGCTCCTACAATGAGCAGTTCTTC. Protein sequence: CASSSPGGESSYNEQFF.

CDR3: CASSNGTGQSAFF. CDR3 coding DNA: TGTGCCAGCAGCAACGGCACGGGACAGTCAGCTTTCTTT. The chain combines TRBV21-1 with TRBJ1-1; the table's D call, TRBD1, has no DNA check behind it. TRBV21-1 is a documented pseudogene. The CDR3 runs 13 residues.

This clone has only a few counts. The genes are TRBV6-5 and TRBJ1-3; D gene ambiguous. Germline CDR1 is MNHEY and CDR2 is SVGAGI. The CDR3 loop spans 14 amino acids. Trimming pared 10 bases from V and 2 bases from J, leaving 15 bases between. The CDR3 sequence is CATSKEGPGNTIYF. Written as DNA, the CDR3 is TGTGCCACCTCGAAAGAGGGTCCTGGAAACACCATATATTTT.

The chain recombines TRBV5-1 with TRBJ1-1; 9 bases map to TRBD1. With V trimmed by 7 bases and J by 7 bases, 8 bases remained unmatched. Germline lookup yields CDR1 SGHRS and CDR2 YFSETQ. The CDR3 totals 13 residues. The CDR3 DNA reads TGCGCCAGCCAGACAGGGGGATTTTTTGAAGCTTTCTTT. This gives the protein CASQTGGFFEAFF.

The chain links TRBV7-9 to TRBJ1-1; D gene uncertain. Germline loops: CDR1 SEHNR, CDR2 FQNEAQ (reference sequence). Trimming removed 0 bases at V and 2 bases at J, with 10 bases between. CDR3 length: 15 amino acids. The CDR3 protein is CASSLAFRPNTEAFF. The CDR3 nucleotides are TGTGCCAGCAGCTTAGCATTCAGGCCCAACACTGAAGCTTTCTTT.

The J gene is TRBJ2-1, the V gene TRBV4-3; TRBD2 matches 7 bases. The CDR3 loop spans 16 amino acids. The germline V gene has CDR1 LGHNA and CDR2 YSLEER. Germline trimming cut 1 base from V and 4 bases from J; bases unmatched to any gene: 7. The CDR3 here is CASSQGNGGSYNEQFF. The CDR3 nucleotides are TGCGCCAGCAGCCAAGGCAACGGGGGGTCATACAATGAGCAGTTCTTC.

This chain uses TRBV6-1 with TRBJ2-5, with D unresolved. CDR1 is MNHNS and CDR2 is SASEGT in the germline V gene. CDR3 length equals 13 residues. The V gene lost 7 bases and the J gene lost 5 bases, with 14 bases spanning the gap. The CDR3 DNA reads as TGTGCCAGCACCTCGATCCCGAGGGAGACCCAGTACTTC. Its translation is CASTSIPRETQYF.

The chain links TRBV5-6 to TRBJ2-1, with 8 bases lining up with TRBD1. The germline CDR1 and CDR2 sequences are SGHDT and YYEEEE. The junction had 4 bases not matched to a gene; V was cut back by 4 bases and J by 1 base. CDR3 length equals 15 residues. In DNA, the CDR3 is TGTGCCAGCAGCCCCCGGACAGGGTCCTACAATGAGCAGTTCTTC. Translating it yields CASSPRTGSYNEQFF.

The V and J genes are TRBV5-5 and TRBJ1-2, with TRBD1 matching 7 bases. Germline CDR1 is SGHKS and CDR2 is YYEKEE (reference sequence). This CDR3 has 14 residues. Trimming removed 1 base from V and 4 bases from J; junction bases left unmatched: 4. This CDR3 is CASSLIDRAYGYTF. As DNA, the CDR3 is TGTGCCAGCAGCTTGATCGACAGGGCCTATGGCTACACCTTC.

The chain carries TRBV5-6 and TRBJ1-1; D is undetermined. The germline V gene encodes CDR1 SGHDT and CDR2 YYEEEE. The V end lost 4 bases, the J end lost 9 bases, and 13 bases lay between the germline ends. The CDR3 length is 12 residues. The CDR3 reads CASSPERGKAFF. The CDR3 DNA follows: TGTGCCAGCAGCCCGGAAAGAGGGAAAGCTTTCTTT. Full variable domain (outside the CDR3, taken from reference TRBV5-6 and TRBJ1-1): DAGVTQSPTHLIKTRGQQVTLRCSPKSGHDTVSWYQQALGQGPQFIFQYYEEEERQRGNFPDRFSGHQFPNYSSELNVNALLLGDSALYLCASSPERGKAFFGQGTRLTVV.

The V call is TRBV10-3, the J call TRBJ1-1; D remains unclear. Germline assignment: CDR1 ENHRY and CDR2 SYGVKD. Trimming left V 4 bases short and J 0 bases short, with 9 bases between. This CDR3 is built from 14 residues. CDR3 DNA sequence: TGTGCCATCAGTGTCTCAGGTCTGAACACTGAAGCTTTCTTT. As protein: CAISVSGLNTEAFF.

The chain joins TRBV7-2 to TRBJ2-1; a possible D gene is TRBD2 (6 bases). Trimming took 1 base from V and 7 from J, leaving 20 bases between them. In germline, CDR1 is SGHTA, CDR2 FQGNSA. CDR3 length: 17 amino acids. The CDR3 DNA is TGTGCCAGCAGCTTAGGTGGGCGGGGATCATTTGGAAATGAGCAGTTCTTC. Translation: CASSLGGRGSFGNEQFF.

The V and J genes are TRBV11-3 and TRBJ2-2; no definite D call. The germline V and J ends were trimmed by 1 base and 5 bases, with 8 bases remaining between them. CDR1 and CDR2 from the germline V gene are SGHNT and YENEEA. The CDR3 extends over 14 amino acids. This CDR3 reads CASSLVATTGELFF. CDR3 bases: TGTGCCAGCAGCTTAGTTGCGACAACCGGGGAGCTGTTTTTT.

V gene TRBV5-4 combines with J gene TRBJ1-2; possibly TRBD1 for D (6 bases). Germline loops: CDR1 SGHNT, CDR2 YYREEE (reference sequence). This CDR3 spans 11 amino acids. The ends were cut back, 6 bases at V and 7 bases at J, with 10 bases in the middle. The CDR3 spells CASKQGTGYTF. CDR3 nucleotides: TGTGCCAGCAAACAGGGTACTGGCTACACCTTC.

V and J are TRBV29-1 and TRBJ2-3; D is possibly TRBD1 (6 bases). The V gene's germline CDR1 is SQVTM and CDR2 ANQGSEA. The CDR3 runs 14 residues. The V gene lost 4 bases and the J gene lost 0 bases, with 11 bases spanning the gap. CDR3 DNA sequence: TGCAGCGTTGTCCGGGACACTAGCACAGATACGCAGTATTTT. This sequence encodes CSVVRDTSTDTQYF.

This clone came up once. In nucleotides, the CDR3 is TGTGCCAGTAACCGGGACTCAAGCTCCTACAATGAGCAGTTCTTC. It specifies CASNRDSSSYNEQFF. The chain combines TRBV19 with TRBJ2-1; D possibly corresponds to TRBD2 (6 bases). From germline, CDR1 is LNHDA and CDR2 SQIVND (reference sequence). CDR3 size: 15 residues. V was pared by 7 bases and J by 0 bases, with 13 bases between.

The gene calls are TRBV6-1 and TRBJ2-7, with 10 bases that match TRBD2. This CDR3 is 14 amino acids long. Germline V gives CDR1 MNHNS, CDR2 SASEGT. Trimming at V came to 6 bases and at J to 3 bases, leaving 5 bases not matched to a gene. CDR3 bases: TGTGCCAGCAGAACCGGGACTAGCGTCTACGAGCAGTACTTC. Protein sequence: CASRTGTSVYEQYF.

The gene calls are TRBV5-4 and TRBJ2-7, with 7 bases matching TRBD2. The length of the CDR3 is 15 residues. CDR1 is SGHNT, CDR2 YYREEE, per germline (reference sequence). Germline trimming cut 3 bases from V and 3 bases from J; bases unmatched to any gene: 9. The chain's CDR3 is CASSSKMGGDYEQYF. CDR3 in DNA: TGTGCCAGCAGCTCGAAGATGGGGGGGGACTACGAGCAGTACTTC.

The V call is TRBV6-5, the J call TRBJ2-7; 7 nucleotides agree with TRBD1. The CDR3 runs to 12 residues. Germline V gene data show CDR1 as MNHEY and CDR2 as SVGAGI. V was clipped by 6 bases and J by 5 bases; unmatched bases: 4. CDR3 coding DNA: TGTGCCAGCAGCCCACAGGGGCACGAGCAGTACTTC. Protein sequence: CASSPQGHEQYF.

The J gene is TRBJ2-7, the V gene TRBV19; 9 bases line up with TRBD1. The CDR3 is 14 residues long. Per the germline V gene, CDR1 is LNHDA and CDR2 is SQIVND (reference sequence). With 5 bases clipped from V and 4 bases from J, the junction kept 6 bases outside the gene matches. CDR3 region: CASSWDRESYEQYF. The CDR3 bases are TGTGCCAGTAGTTGGGACAGGGAATCATACGAGCAGTACTTC. Complete variable domain (other parts from reference TRBV19 and TRBJ2-7): DGGITQSPKYLFRKEGQNVTLSCEQNLNHDAMYWYRQDPGQGLRLIYYSQIVNDFQKGDIAEGYSVSREKKESFPLTVTSAQKNPTAFYLCASSWDRESYEQYFGPGTRLTVT.

The J gene is TRBJ2-5, the V gene TRBV5-4; 7 positions match TRBD1. Germline V gives CDR1 SGHNT, CDR2 YYREEE (reference sequence). Trimming took 4 bases from V and 3 from J; bases not matched to a gene: 9. The CDR3 runs to 15 residues. The DNA for the CDR3 is TGTGCCAGCAGCCTAAATAACAGGGGTAAAGAGACCCAGTACTTC. Translated, it gives CASSLNNRGKETQYF.

The chain joins TRBV4-2 to TRBJ1-1; tentatively, D is TRBD1 (5 bases). The germline V gene has CDR1 LGHNA and CDR2 YNFKEQ. The CDR3 spans 19 residues. Trimming took 1 base from V and 0 from J, leaving 21 bases between them. The CDR3, as DNA: TGTGCCAGCAGCCAAGGGGGGGGTTTTGGGGCTAGAATGAACACTGAAGCTTTCTTT. This sequence encodes CASSQGGGFGARMNTEAFF.

About this clone: The junction and the germline gene differ at one end; a read error may be behind it. The V call is TRBV7-9, the J call TRBJ2-7, with 7 bases that match TRBD2. The CDR3 totals 15 residues. Germline CDR1 is SEHNR and CDR2 is FQNEAQ (reference sequence). The CDR3 DNA sequence: TGTTCCAGCAGCTTGGGAGGGGCAGGTCCCTACGAGCAGTACTTC. Translated, it gives CSSSLGGAGPYEQYF.

The chain employs TRBV5-4 and TRBJ2-7; 11 positions match TRBD1. The CDR3 sequence is 15 residues long. CDR1 is SGHNT, CDR2 YYREEE, per germline (reference sequence). V shed 4 bases and J 6 bases; nucleotides not matched to a gene: 9. The CDR3: CASSGGDRGEVEQYF. As DNA, the CDR3 is TGTGCCAGCAGCGGGGGGGACAGGGGGGAAGTCGAGCAGTACTTC.